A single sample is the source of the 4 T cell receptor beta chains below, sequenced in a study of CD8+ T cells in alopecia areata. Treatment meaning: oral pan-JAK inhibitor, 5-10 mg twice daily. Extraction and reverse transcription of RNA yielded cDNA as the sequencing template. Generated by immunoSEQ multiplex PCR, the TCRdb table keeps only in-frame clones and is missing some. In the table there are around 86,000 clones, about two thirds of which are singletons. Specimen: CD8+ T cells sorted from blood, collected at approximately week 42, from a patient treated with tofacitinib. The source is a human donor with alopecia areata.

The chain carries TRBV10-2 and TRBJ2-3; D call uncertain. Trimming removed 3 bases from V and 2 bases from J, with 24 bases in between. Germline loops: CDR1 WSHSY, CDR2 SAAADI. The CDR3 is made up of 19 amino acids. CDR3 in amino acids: CASSDGPSDPPTPTDTQYF. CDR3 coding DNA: TGCGCCAGCAGTGATGGCCCCTCCGACCCCCCAACACCCACAGATACGCAGTATTTT.

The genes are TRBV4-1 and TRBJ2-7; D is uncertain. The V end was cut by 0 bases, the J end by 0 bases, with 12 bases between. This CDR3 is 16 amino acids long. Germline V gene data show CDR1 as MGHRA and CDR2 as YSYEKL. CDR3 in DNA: TGCGCCAGCAGCCAAGAGATAGGCCGGTCCTCCTACGAGCAGTACTTC. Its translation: CASSQEIGRSSYEQYF.

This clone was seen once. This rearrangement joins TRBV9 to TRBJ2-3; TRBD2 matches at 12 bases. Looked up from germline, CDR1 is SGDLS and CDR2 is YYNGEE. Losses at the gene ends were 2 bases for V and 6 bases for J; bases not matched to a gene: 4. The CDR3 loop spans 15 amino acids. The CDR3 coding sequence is TGTGCCAGCAGCGTGGCTAGCGGGGGGGCGGATACGCAGTATTTT. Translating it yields CASSVASGGADTQYF. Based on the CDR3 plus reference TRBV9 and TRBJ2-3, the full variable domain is DSGVTQTPKHLITATGQRVTLRCSPRSGDLSVYWYQQSLDQGLQFLIQYYNGEERAKGNILERFSAQQFPDLHSELNLSSLELGDSALYFCASSVASGGADTQYFGPGTRLTVL.

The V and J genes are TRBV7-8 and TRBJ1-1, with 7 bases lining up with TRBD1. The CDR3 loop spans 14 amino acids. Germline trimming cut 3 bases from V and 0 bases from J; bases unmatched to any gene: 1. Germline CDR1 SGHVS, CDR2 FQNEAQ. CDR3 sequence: CASSFGTVNTEAFF. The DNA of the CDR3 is TGTGCCAGCAGCTTTGGGACAGTGAACACTGAAGCTTTCTTT.